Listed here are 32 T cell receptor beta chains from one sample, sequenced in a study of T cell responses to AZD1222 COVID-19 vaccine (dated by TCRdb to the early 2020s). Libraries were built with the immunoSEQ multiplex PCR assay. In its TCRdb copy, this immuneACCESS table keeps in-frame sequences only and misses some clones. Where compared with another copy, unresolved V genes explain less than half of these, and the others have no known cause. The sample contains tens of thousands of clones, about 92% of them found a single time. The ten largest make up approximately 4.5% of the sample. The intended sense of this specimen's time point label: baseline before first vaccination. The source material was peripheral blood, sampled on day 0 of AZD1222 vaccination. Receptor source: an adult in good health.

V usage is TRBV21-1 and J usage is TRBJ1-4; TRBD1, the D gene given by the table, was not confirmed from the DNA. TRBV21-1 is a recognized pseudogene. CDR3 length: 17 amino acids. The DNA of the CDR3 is TGTGCCAGCAGCTCATCCGGGACAGGCCGGTATAATGAAAAACTGTTTTTT. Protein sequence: CASSSSGTGRYNEKLFF.

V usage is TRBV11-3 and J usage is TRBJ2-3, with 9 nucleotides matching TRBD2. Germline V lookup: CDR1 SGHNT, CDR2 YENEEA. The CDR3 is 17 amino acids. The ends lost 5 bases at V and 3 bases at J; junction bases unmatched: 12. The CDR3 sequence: CASSQRAGTSRTDTQYF. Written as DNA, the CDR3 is TGTGCCAGCAGCCAGAGGGCGGGGACTAGCAGGACAGATACGCAGTATTTT.

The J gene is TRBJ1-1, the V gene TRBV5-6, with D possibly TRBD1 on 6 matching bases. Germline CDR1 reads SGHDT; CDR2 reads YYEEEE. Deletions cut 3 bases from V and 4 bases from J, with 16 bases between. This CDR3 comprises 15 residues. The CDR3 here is CASSWGGGDSTEAFF. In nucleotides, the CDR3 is TGTGCCAGCAGCTGGGGAGGGGGTGATTCCACTGAAGCTTTCTTT. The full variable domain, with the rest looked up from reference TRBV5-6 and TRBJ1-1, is DAGVTQSPTHLIKTRGQQVTLRCSPKSGHDTVSWYQQALGQGPQFIFQYYEEEERQRGNFPDRFSGHQFPNYSSELNVNALLLGDSALYLCASSWGGGDSTEAFFGQGTRLTVV.

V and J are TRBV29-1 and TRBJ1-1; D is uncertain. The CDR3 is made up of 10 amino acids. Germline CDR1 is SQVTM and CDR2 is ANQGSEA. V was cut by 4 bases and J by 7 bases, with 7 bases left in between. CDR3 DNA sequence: TGCAGCGTTGGGGAGAGTGAAGCTTTCTTT. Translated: CSVGESEAFF.

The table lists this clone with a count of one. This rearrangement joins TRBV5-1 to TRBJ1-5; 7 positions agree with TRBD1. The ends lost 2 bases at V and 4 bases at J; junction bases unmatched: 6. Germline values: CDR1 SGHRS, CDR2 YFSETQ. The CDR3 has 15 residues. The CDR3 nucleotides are TGCGCCAGCAGCTTAGCGACAGGGCTAAATCAGCCCCAGCATTTT. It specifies CASSLATGLNQPQHF.

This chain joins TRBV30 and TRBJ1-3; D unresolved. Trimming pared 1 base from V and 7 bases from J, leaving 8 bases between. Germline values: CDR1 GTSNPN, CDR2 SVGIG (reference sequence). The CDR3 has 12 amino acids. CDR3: CAWSGGVNTIYF. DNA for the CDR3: TGTGCCTGGAGTGGTGGGGTGAACACCATATATTTT.

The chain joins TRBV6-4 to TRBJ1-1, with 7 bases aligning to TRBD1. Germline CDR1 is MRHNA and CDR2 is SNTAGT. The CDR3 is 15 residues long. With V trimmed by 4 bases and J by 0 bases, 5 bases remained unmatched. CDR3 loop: CASSATGALNTEAFF. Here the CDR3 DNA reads TGTGCCAGCAGTGCCACAGGGGCCCTGAACACTGAAGCTTTCTTT.

CDR3 nucleotides: TGTGCCACCAGTGATTACGAGTCTGGTGGCTACACCTTC. Its protein is CATSDYESGGYTF. The V gene is TRBV24-1, the J gene TRBJ1-2; no reliable D call. Between the trimmed V and J ends, which lost 2 bases and 7 bases, there was a span of 10 bases. CDR3 size: 13 residues. Germline values: CDR1 KGHDR, CDR2 SFDVKD.

The CDR3 nucleotides read TGTGCCTGGAGTGTAAGGGGGACAGGGAGGAGTGGCTACACCTTC. Its translation: CAWSVRGTGRSGYTF. This chain uses TRBV30 with TRBJ1-2, with 9 nucleotides matching TRBD1. Unmatched junction bases numbered 9, after V lost 0 bases and J lost 7 bases. The V gene's germline CDR1 is GTSNPN and CDR2 SVGIG (reference sequence). The CDR3 totals 15 residues.

The CDR3 reads CAISEDGKDTQYF. Here the CDR3 DNA reads TGTGCCATCAGTGAGGACGGGAAAGATACGCAGTATTTT. V is TRBV10-3 and J is TRBJ2-3; tentatively, D is TRBD2 (5 bases). This CDR3 comprises 13 residues. Germline lookup yields CDR1 ENHRY and CDR2 SYGVKD. The V gene lost 2 bases and the J gene lost 5 bases, with 8 bases spanning the gap.

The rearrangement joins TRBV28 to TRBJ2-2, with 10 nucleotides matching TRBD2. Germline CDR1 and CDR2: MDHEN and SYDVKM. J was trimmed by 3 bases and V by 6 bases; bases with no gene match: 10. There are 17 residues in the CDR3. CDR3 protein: CASSLTPGLAYTGELFF. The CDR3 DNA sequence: TGTGCCAGCAGCCTAACCCCGGGACTAGCGTACACCGGGGAGCTGTTTTTT.

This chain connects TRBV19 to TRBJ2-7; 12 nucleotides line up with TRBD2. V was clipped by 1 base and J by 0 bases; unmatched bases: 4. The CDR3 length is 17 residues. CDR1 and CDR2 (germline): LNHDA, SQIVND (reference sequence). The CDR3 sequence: CASSIGLAGESSYEQYF. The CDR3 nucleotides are TGTGCCAGTAGTATAGGACTAGCGGGAGAGTCCTCCTACGAGCAGTACTTC.

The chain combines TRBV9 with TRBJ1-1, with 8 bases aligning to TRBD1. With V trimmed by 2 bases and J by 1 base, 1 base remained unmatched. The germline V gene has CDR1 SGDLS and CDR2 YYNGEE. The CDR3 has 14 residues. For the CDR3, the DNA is TGTGCCAGCAGCGTTGGGACAGGGAACACTGAAGCTTTCTTT. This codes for CASSVGTGNTEAFF.

CDR3 in amino acids: CASSSNLGTSNTEAFF. The CDR3 DNA reads TGTGCCAGCAGCTCGAATTTAGGGACATCGAACACTGAAGCTTTCTTT. The chain couples TRBV7-9 to TRBJ1-1; D is perhaps TRBD1 (6 bases). The V gene's germline CDR1 is SEHNR and CDR2 FQNEAQ (reference sequence). V gave up 4 bases and J gave up 1 base, with 16 bases separating them. The CDR3 is 16 residues long.

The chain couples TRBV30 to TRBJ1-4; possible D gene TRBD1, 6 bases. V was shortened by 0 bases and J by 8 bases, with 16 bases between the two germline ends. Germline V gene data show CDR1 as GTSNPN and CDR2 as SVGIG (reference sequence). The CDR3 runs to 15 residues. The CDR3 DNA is TGTGCCTGGAGTGTACGCAACAGGGCGATCGAAAAACTGTTTTTT. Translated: CAWSVRNRAIEKLFF.

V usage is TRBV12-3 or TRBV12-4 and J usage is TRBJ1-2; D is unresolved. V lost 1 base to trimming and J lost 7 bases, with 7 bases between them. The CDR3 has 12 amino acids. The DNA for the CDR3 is TGTGCCAGCAGTTTAGGGGTGGGTGGCTACACCTTC. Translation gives CASSLGVGGYTF.

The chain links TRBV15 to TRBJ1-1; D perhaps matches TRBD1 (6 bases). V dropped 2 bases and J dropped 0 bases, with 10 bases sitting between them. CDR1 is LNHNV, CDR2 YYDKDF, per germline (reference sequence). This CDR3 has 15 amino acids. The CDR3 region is CATSRPGQMNTEAFF. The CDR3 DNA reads TGTGCCACCAGCAGACCCGGACAGATGAACACTGAAGCTTTCTTT.

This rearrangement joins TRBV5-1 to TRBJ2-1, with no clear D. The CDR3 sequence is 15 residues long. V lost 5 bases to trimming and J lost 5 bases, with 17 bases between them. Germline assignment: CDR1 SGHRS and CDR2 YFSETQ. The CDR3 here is CASRKTNLHHNEQFF. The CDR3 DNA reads TGCGCCAGCAGGAAAACGAACCTCCACCACAATGAGCAGTTCTTC.

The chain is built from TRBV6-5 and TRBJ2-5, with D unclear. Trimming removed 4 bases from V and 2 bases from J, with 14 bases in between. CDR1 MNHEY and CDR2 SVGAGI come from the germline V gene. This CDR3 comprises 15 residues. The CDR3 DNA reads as TGTGCCAGCAGTTTCTTAGTGAGTGGACAAGAGACCCAGTACTTC. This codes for CASSFLVSGQETQYF.

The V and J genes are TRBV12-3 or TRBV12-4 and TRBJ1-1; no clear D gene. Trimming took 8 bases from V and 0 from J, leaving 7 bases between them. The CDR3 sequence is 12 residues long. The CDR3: CASAYMNTEAFF. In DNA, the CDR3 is TGTGCCAGCGCTTACATGAACACTGAAGCTTTCTTT.

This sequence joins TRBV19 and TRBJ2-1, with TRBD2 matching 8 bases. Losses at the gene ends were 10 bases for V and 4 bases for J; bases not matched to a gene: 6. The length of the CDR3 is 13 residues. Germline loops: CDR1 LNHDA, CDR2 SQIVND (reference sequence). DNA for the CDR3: TGTGCCACCACCGGGGGGGTTTACAATGAGCAGTTCTTC. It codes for CATTGGVYNEQFF. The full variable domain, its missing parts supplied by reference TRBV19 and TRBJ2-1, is DGGITQSPKYLFRKEGQNVTLSCEQNLNHDAMYWYRQDPGQGLRLIYYSQIVNDFQKGDIAEGYSVSREKKESFPLTVTSAQKNPTAFYLCATTGGVYNEQFFGPGTRLTVL.

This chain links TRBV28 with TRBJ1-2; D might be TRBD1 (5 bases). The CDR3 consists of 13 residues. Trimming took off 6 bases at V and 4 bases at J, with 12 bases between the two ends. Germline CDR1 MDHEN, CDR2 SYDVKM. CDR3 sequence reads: CASRDPRGYGYTF. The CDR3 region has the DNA TGTGCCAGCAGGGACCCTAGGGGCTATGGCTACACCTTC.

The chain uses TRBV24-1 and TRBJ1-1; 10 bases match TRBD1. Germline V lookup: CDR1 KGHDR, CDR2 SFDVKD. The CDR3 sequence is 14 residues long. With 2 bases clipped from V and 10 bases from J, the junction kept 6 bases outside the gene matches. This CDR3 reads CATSDWGQGKGAFF. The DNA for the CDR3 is TGTGCCACCAGTGATTGGGGACAGGGGAAAGGAGCTTTCTTT.

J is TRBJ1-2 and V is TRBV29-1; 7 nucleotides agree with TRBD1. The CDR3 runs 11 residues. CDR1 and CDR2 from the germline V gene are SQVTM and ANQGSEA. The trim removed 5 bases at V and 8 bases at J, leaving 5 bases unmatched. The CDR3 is CSVTGEEGYTF. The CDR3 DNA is TGCAGCGTTACAGGGGAAGAGGGCTACACCTTC.

CDR3 in amino acids: CASSPSGGETQYF. CDR3 nucleotide sequence: TGTGCCAGCTCACCTTCGGGAGGAGAGACCCAGTACTTC. The V call is TRBV18, the J call TRBJ2-5; 7 bases align to TRBD2. Unmatched junction bases numbered 2, after V lost 3 bases and J lost 4 bases. Per germline, CDR1 KGHSH and CDR2 LQKENI. This CDR3 comprises 13 residues.

This CDR3 is CASSLAQGDTIYF. The DNA for the CDR3 is TGTGCCAGCAGCTTAGCCCAGGGGGACACCATATATTTT. The gene calls are TRBV7-2 and TRBJ1-3; 7 bases line up with TRBD1. The CDR3 contains 13 residues. The trim removed 0 bases at V and 8 bases at J, leaving 1 base unmatched. Germline-derived CDR1 and CDR2 are SGHTA and FQGNSA.

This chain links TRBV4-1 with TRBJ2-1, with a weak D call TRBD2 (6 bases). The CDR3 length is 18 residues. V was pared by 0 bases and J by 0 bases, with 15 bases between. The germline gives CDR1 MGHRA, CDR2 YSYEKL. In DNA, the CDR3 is TGCGCCAGCAGCCAAGAAAGTATCGCGGGGTTCTCCTACAATGAGCAGTTCTTC. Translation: CASSQESIAGFSYNEQFF.

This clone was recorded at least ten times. In DNA form, the CDR3 reads TGTGCCAGCAGCACATCTACAGGGGGCTTATACAATGAGCAGTTCTTC. This sequence encodes CASSTSTGGLYNEQFF. This chain connects TRBV5-4 to TRBJ2-1; TRBD1 matches 9 bases. Germline assignment: CDR1 SGHNT and CDR2 YYREEE (reference sequence). CDR3 length: 16 amino acids. Germline trimming cut 4 bases from V and 4 bases from J; bases unmatched to any gene: 9.

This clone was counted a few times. As DNA, the CDR3 is TGTGCCAGCAGTGTTGGCGGGACCAACAATGAGCAGTTCTTC. Amino acid sequence: CASSVGGTNNEQFF. J is TRBJ2-1 and V is TRBV25-1, with D possibly TRBD2 on 6 matching bases. CDR1 and CDR2 from the germline V gene are MGHDK and SYGVNS. The length of the CDR3 is 14 residues. Trimming left V 4 bases short and J 5 bases short, with 12 bases between. Filled out from reference TRBV25-1 and TRBJ2-1, the complete variable domain reads EADIYQTPRYLVIGTGKKITLECSQTMGHDKMYWYQQDPGMELHLIHYSYGVNSTEKGDLSSESTVSRIRTEHFPLTLESARPSHTSQYLCASSVGGTNNEQFFGPGTRLTVL.

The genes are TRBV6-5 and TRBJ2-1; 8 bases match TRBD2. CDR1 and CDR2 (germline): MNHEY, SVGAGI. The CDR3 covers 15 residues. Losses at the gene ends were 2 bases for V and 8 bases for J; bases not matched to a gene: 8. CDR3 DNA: TGTGCCAGCAGTTACCGGGAGGGGGGCTGGGATGAGCAGTTCTTC. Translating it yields CASSYREGGWDEQFF.

CDR3 loop: CASSATPRYTEAFF. The CDR3 bases are TGTGCCAGCAGCGCGACGCCTAGATACACTGAAGCTTTCTTT. The gene calls are TRBV5-6 and TRBJ1-1, with unresolved D. The CDR3 contains 14 residues. Germline V gene lookup returns CDR1 SGHDT and CDR2 YYEEEE. Trimming stripped 4 bases from V and 3 bases from J, with 13 bases between.

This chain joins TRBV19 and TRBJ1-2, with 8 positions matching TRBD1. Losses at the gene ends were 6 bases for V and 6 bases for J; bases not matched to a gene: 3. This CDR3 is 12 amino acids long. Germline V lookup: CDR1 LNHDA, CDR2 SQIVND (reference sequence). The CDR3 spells CASSVQGDGYTF. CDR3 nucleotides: TGTGCCAGTAGCGTACAGGGGGATGGCTACACCTTC.